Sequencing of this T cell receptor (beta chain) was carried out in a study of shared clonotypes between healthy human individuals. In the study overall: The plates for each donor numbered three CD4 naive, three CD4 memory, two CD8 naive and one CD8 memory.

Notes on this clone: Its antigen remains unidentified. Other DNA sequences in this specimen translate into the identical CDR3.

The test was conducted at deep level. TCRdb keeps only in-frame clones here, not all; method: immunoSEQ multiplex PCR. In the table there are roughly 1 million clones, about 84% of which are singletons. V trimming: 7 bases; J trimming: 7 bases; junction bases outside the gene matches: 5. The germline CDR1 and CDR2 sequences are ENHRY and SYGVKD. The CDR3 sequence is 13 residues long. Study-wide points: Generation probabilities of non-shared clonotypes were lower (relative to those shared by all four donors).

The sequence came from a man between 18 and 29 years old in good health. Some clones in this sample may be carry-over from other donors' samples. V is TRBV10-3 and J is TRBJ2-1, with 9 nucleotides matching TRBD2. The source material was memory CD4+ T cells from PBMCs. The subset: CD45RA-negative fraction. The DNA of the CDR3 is TGTGCCATCAACGGGCTAGCGGGGAATGAGCAGTTCTTC. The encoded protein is CAINGLAGNEQFF.